This TCR beta chain was observed in a study of beta chain features in type 1 diabetes. Study at large: Examination spanned 100 million to 130 million sorted cells from all samples. Broader study findings: Moderately but significantly shorter TCRB CDR3s were found in Type 1 diabetes patients in all four CD4+ subsets.

Stem cell-like memory, regulatory, central memory and naive CD4+ cells were sorted via CD45RO/CCR7/CD25/CD127/CD95/CD27. Every sorted population was more than 95% pure. CDR3 length equals 13 residues. V was pared by 10 bases and J by 5 bases, with 10 bases of the junction left unmatched. Germline-derived CDR1 and CDR2 are MNHEY and SVGAGI. A few counts support this clone. Its matching antigen is unknown. The isolated RNA, all of it, was reverse transcribed, so expressed TCRB transcripts were what got sequenced. Libraries were prepared by immunoSEQ multiplex PCR; TCRdb keeps only in-frame clonotypes and omits some of them. This table has a few hundred thousand clones, around 16% appearing once.

This receptor was obtained from a man younger than 35 with type 1 diabetes. The sequencing sample was made of naive CD4+ T cells from blood. The chain recombines TRBV6-5 with TRBJ2-5, with 7 bases identical to TRBD1. The CDR3 nucleotides read TGTGCCACCACCAGACAGGGCTGGGAGACCCAGTACTTC. The encoded protein is CATTRQGWETQYF.